The next 14 T cell receptor beta chains were all read from a single sample in a study of blood T cell repertoires in COVID-19. Data came from immunoSEQ multiplex PCR; TCRdb stores just in-frame clones and leaves some out. The table has tens of thousands of clones, 75% to 85% seen once. Material for sequencing was peripheral blood. The receptors shown here come from an older man with acute or convalescent COVID-19.

The V call is TRBV3-1 (or the pseudogene TRBV3-2), the J call TRBJ1-5, with unresolved D. The CDR3 consists of 16 residues. V lost 4 bases and J 0 bases, leaving 13 bases between the germline ends. Germline assignment: CDR1 LGHDT and CDR2 YNNKEL (reference sequence). CDR3 loop: CASSPRFPGSNQPQHF. Here the CDR3 DNA reads TGTGCCAGCAGCCCCCGATTCCCCGGTAGCAATCAGCCCCAGCATTTT.

This chain joins TRBV6-6 and TRBJ1-1, with no clear D. V lost 6 bases and J lost 2, with 7 bases in between. The CDR3 runs 12 residues. Germline V gene lookup returns CDR1 MNHNY and CDR2 SVGAGI (reference sequence). The CDR3 loop reads CASSQINTEAFF. The CDR3 coding sequence is TGTGCCAGCAGCCAGATAAACACTGAAGCTTTCTTT.

This clone was recorded once. V gene TRBV19 combines with J gene TRBJ1-1; unclear D gene. The CDR3 extends over 11 amino acids. V lost 7 bases and J lost 8, with 11 bases in between. The germline CDR1 and CDR2 sequences are LNHDA and SQIVND (reference sequence). The CDR3 DNA follows: TGTGCCAGTATCTCCCCGGGGGAAGCTTTCTTT. This codes for CASISPGEAFF.

The V and J genes are TRBV5-6 and TRBJ1-5; D is undetermined. V gave up 4 bases and J gave up 3 bases, with 17 bases separating them. The CDR3 covers 16 residues. Germline V CDR1 and CDR2: SGHDT, YYEEEE. CDR3 nucleotide sequence: TGTGCCAGCAGCACCCGCGGGGTGTGGGCCAATCAGCCCCAGCATTTT. Amino acids: CASSTRGVWANQPQHF. The full variable domain, rest sourced from reference TRBV5-6 and TRBJ1-5, is DAGVTQSPTHLIKTRGQQVTLRCSPKSGHDTVSWYQQALGQGPQFIFQYYEEEERQRGNFPDRFSGHQFPNYSSELNVNALLLGDSALYLCASSTRGVWANQPQHFGDGTRLSIL.

V and J are TRBV10-1 and TRBJ2-2, with D unresolved. V lost 7 bases to trimming and J lost 2 bases, with 11 bases between them. Germline CDR1 reads WNHNN; CDR2 reads SYGVQD (reference sequence). The CDR3 contains 14 residues. The CDR3 protein is CASNPGFNTGELFF. CDR3 coding DNA: TGCGCCAGCAATCCCGGGTTCAACACCGGGGAGCTGTTTTTT.

The CDR3 reads CASSPVAGELFF. CDR3 DNA sequence: TGTGCCAGCAGCCCCGTCGCCGGGGAGCTGTTTTTT. The genes are TRBV7-8 and TRBJ2-2, with no clear D. V was cut by 5 bases and J by 6 bases, with 7 bases left in between. This CDR3 is built from 12 residues. The germline gives CDR1 SGHVS, CDR2 FQNEAQ.

The chain joins TRBV5-1 to TRBJ1-2; 9 bases are shared with TRBD1. Per the germline V gene, CDR1 is SGHRS and CDR2 is YFSETQ. This CDR3 has 18 amino acids. The junction had 18 bases not matched to a gene; V was cut back by 4 bases and J by 5 bases. The CDR3 protein is CASSHPGTGLRNLYGYTF. The DNA of the CDR3 is TGCGCCAGCAGCCATCCCGGGACAGGGCTTCGAAACTTATATGGCTACACCTTC.

The V and J genes are TRBV27 and TRBJ1-2, with D maybe TRBD1 (5 bases). Germline V gene lookup returns CDR1 MNHEY and CDR2 SMNVEV (reference sequence). Trimming removed 5 bases at V and 4 bases at J, with 17 bases between. This CDR3 spans 15 amino acids. The CDR3 sequence is CASSQEGRDSYGYTF. In DNA form, the CDR3 reads TGTGCCAGCAGTCAAGAGGGACGGGACTCCTATGGCTACACCTTC.

This sequence joins TRBV21-1 and TRBJ2-3; the table's D call TRBD1 went unverified against the DNA. TRBV21-1 is shown as a pseudogene. This CDR3 is 17 amino acids long. The chain's CDR3 is CASSTGITNTGTDTQYF. The CDR3, as DNA: TGTGCCAGCAGCACAGGGATAACAAACACGGGCACAGATACGCAGTATTTT.

The chain carries TRBV6-5 and TRBJ1-4, with TRBD1 matching over 9 bases. Trimming removed 2 bases from V and 8 bases from J; junction bases left unmatched: 3. Germline V lookup: CDR1 MNHEY, CDR2 SVGAGI. The length of the CDR3 is 14 residues. The CDR3 loop reads CASSYRDRDEKLFF. CDR3 DNA: TGTGCCAGCAGTTACCGGGACAGGGACGAAAAACTGTTTTTT.

The chain couples TRBV10-2 to TRBJ2-3, with 13 bases lining up with TRBD2. CDR3 length: 16 amino acids. Germline V gene data show CDR1 as WSHSY and CDR2 as SAAADI. Trimming cost V 4 bases and J 2 bases; bases outside gene matches: 3. CDR3 coding DNA: TGCGCCAGCAGTGGGGGGACTAGCGGGGCCACAGATACGCAGTATTTT. Protein: CASSGGTSGATDTQYF.

This sequence joins TRBV7-2 and TRBJ2-1; D not certain. V was clipped by 3 bases and J by 1 base, with 10 bases between them. The CDR3 sequence is 15 residues long. Germline CDR1 is SGHTA and CDR2 is FQGNSA. This chain's CDR3 is CASSFKRRSYNEQFF. The CDR3 nucleotides read TGTGCCAGCAGCTTTAAGCGCCGGTCCTACAATGAGCAGTTCTTC.

The table lists this clone with a count of one. The V call is TRBV18, the J call TRBJ1-1; tentative D call: TRBD1 (6 bases). The length of the CDR3 is 15 residues. Germline assignment: CDR1 KGHSH and CDR2 LQKENI. The ends were cut back, 7 bases at V and 5 bases at J, with 20 bases in the middle. The CDR3 DNA sequence: TGTGCCAGCTTCCCCTCCGGGACAATACGAACTGAAGCTTTCTTT. Amino acids: CASFPSGTIRTEAFF.

This chain connects TRBV3-1 (or the pseudogene TRBV3-2) to TRBJ2-2; no clear D gene. V was clipped by 9 bases and J by 0 bases, with 8 bases between them. Germline CDR1 reads LGHDT; CDR2 reads YNNKEL (reference sequence). The CDR3 contains 13 residues. The CDR3 here is CASRVANTGELFF. The CDR3 DNA follows: TGTGCCAGTCGGGTTGCGAACACCGGGGAGCTGTTTTTT.